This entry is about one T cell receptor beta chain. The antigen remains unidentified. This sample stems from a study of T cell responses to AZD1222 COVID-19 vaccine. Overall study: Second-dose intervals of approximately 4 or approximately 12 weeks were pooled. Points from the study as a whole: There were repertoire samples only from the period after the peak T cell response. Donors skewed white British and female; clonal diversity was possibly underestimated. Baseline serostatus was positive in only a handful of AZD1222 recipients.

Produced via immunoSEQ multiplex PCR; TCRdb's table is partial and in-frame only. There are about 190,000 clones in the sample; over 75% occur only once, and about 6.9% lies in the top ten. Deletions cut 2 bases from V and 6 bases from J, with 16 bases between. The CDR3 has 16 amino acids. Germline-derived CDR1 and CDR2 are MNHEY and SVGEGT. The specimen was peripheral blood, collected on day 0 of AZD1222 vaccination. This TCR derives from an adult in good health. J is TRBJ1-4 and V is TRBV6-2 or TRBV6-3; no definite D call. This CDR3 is CASSYPSLSPDEKLFF. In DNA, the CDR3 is TGTGCCAGCAGTTACCCGAGCCTTAGTCCGGATGAAAAACTGTTTTTT.